These 9 T cell receptor beta chains came from one sample sequenced in a study of neurological immune-mediated disorders. TCRdb analysed the 5' RACE reads with MiXCR anew, one entry per CDR3 protein. This sample has approximately 30,000 distinct CDR3 sequences, with around 21% found just once. The sample consisted of PBMCs. These TCRs come from a woman aged 55-69 years in good health.

The rearrangement links TRBV29-1 to TRBJ2-4, with 7 positions matching TRBD1. CDR1 SQVTM and CDR2 ANQGSEA come from the germline V gene. V lost 7 bases and J lost 7; bases outside the gene matches: 16. The CDR3 is 15 amino acids. The chain's CDR3 is CSAGTGTGDLNIQYF. DNA of the CDR3: TGCAGCGCCGGTACTGGTACAGGGGATCTCAACATTCAGTACTTC. Based on the CDR3 plus reference TRBV29-1 and TRBJ2-4, the full variable domain is SAVISQKPSRDICQRGTSLTIQCQVDSQVTMMFWYRQQPGQSLTLIATANQGSEATYESGFVIDKFPISRPNLTFSTLTVSNMSPEDSSIYLCSAGTGTGDLNIQYFGAGTRLSVL.

This clonotype was seen repeatedly, ten times or more. The CDR3 DNA sequence: TGTGCCAGCAGTGACGGCGGGGGGAAAGAGACCCAGTACTTC. This translates into CASSDGGGKETQYF. The chain has TRBV2 and TRBJ2-5, with TRBD2 identical over 8 bases. This CDR3 is 14 amino acids long. V lost 3 bases to trimming and J lost 3 bases; unmatched junction nucleotides: 3. Germline V gene sequence: CDR1 SNHLY, CDR2 FYNNEI.

The chain joins TRBV20-1 to TRBJ1-6; 7 bases are shared with TRBD1. The length of the CDR3 is 14 residues. V was clipped by 2 bases and J by 7 bases; unmatched bases: 5. Germline CDR1 reads DFQATT; CDR2 reads SNEGSKA (reference sequence). The CDR3 nucleotides read TGCAGTGCTAGACCCGGGACAGAAAATTCACCCCTCCACTTT. The encoded protein is CSARPGTENSPLHF.

This clonotype was picked up many times. The J gene is TRBJ2-7, the V gene TRBV5-1; tentative D call: TRBD2 (5 bases). Germline CDR1 and CDR2: SGHRS and YFSETQ. V lost 3 bases and J 0 bases, leaving 13 bases between the germline ends. The CDR3 has 15 residues. CDR3: CASSWRVGSSYEQYF. CDR3 coding DNA: TGCGCCAGCAGCTGGAGAGTAGGGAGCTCCTACGAGCAGTACTTC.

This clonotype has at least ten counts. The chain links TRBV3-1 to TRBJ2-5; no reliable D call. Germline V gives CDR1 LGHDT, CDR2 YNNKEL (reference sequence). V was shortened by 2 bases and J by 4 bases, with 14 bases between the two germline ends. The length of the CDR3 is 15 residues. CDR3 bases: TGTGCCAGCAGCCAAACCTTTAGCTTTTCAGAGACCCAGTACTTC. This translates into CASSQTFSFSETQYF.

In its sample, this clonotype was seen many times. Here the CDR3 DNA reads TGCAGTGCTGAACTTTGGGGAAATGGCAATCAGCCCCAGCATTTT. This encodes CSAELWGNGNQPQHF. V gene TRBV20-1 combines with J gene TRBJ1-5; D gene ambiguous. The CDR3 runs to 15 residues. The ends were cut back, 5 bases at V and 2 bases at J, with 16 bases in the middle. The germline CDR1 and CDR2 sequences are DFQATT and SNEGSKA (reference sequence).

This clonotype has ten or more counts. The chain links TRBV20-1 to TRBJ1-6, with D uncertain. This CDR3 region has 15 residues. The germline V and J ends were trimmed by 1 base and 6 bases, with 13 bases remaining between them. From germline, CDR1 is DFQATT and CDR2 SNEGSKA (reference sequence). The CDR3 DNA reads TGCAGTGCTAGAGGATTTGGGCCTCTTAATTCACCCCTCCACTTT. Protein: CSARGFGPLNSPLHF.

This clonotype was seen at least ten times. The chain combines TRBV5-1 with TRBJ1-1; D perhaps matches TRBD1 (5 bases). Germline CDR1 is SGHRS and CDR2 is YFSETQ. V was cut by 1 base and J by 7 bases, with 8 bases left in between. The CDR3 consists of 12 residues. CDR3 coding DNA: TGCGCCAGCAGCTTGAGGCAGGGTGAAGCTTTCTTT. It specifies CASSLRQGEAFF.

The rearrangement links TRBV24-1 to TRBJ1-5; no definite D call. This CDR3 comprises 13 residues. V was cut by 7 bases and J by 6 bases, with 12 bases left in between. CDR1 is KGHDR, CDR2 SFDVKD, per germline. The DNA of the CDR3 is TGTGCCACCAGCCCCGGAGGGCTTCAGCCCCAGCATTTT. Translating it yields CATSPGGLQPQHF.